Each of the 12 T cell receptor beta chains below was sequenced from the same sample in a study of vaccination effects on CD4 cells after COVID-19. ViraFEST used viral peptide pools to expand antigen-specific CD4+ T cells before sequencing. Having been cultured for 10 days, the cells underwent CD4+ T cell isolation. Sequencing was performed with immunoSEQ multiplex PCR; in TCRdb, only in-frame clones are kept and a portion is missing. The repertoire holds 9,500 to 13,000 clones, with around 70% as singletons. Their antigens are not known. The source material was CD4+ T cells from PBMCs cultured with HCoV-229E spike peptides, sampled before COVID-19 vaccination. These receptors originate from a human donor who received a COVID-19 vaccine.

In nucleotides, the CDR3 is TGTGCCAGCAGTTACTCCCCCCTCGGCAGGGCCCTCAATCAGCCCCAGCATTTT. Translating gives CASSYSPLGRALNQPQHF. The chain links TRBV6-2 or TRBV6-3 to TRBJ1-5, with D perhaps TRBD1 (5 bases). The germline gives CDR1 MNHEY, CDR2 SVGEGT. Trimming removed 0 bases from V and 3 bases from J, with 18 bases in between. The CDR3 has 18 amino acids.

The V gene is TRBV7-9, the J gene TRBJ2-7; the match to TRBD1 covers 7 bases. The germline gives CDR1 SEHNR, CDR2 FQNEAQ (reference sequence). V was pared by 0 bases and J by 2 bases, with 4 bases of the junction left unmatched. The CDR3 has 15 amino acids. The CDR3 DNA follows: TGTGCCAGCAGCTTAGCCATCGGGACAGCCTACGAGCAGTACTTC. It encodes CASSLAIGTAYEQYF.

The genes are TRBV15 and TRBJ2-3; the D gene is possibly TRBD1 (6 bases). CDR1 is LNHNV, CDR2 YYDKDF, per germline (reference sequence). The V end was cut by 7 bases, the J end by 6 bases, with 20 bases between. This CDR3 has 15 residues. In nucleotides, the CDR3 is TGTGCCACCACCACGCGACAGGTATCGACCGATACGCAGTATTTT. Its protein is CATTTRQVSTDTQYF.

This clone has more than one count but fewer than ten. Germline is not matched at one junction end, which may reflect a read error. The chain employs TRBV6-1 and TRBJ2-5, with no clear D. Germline CDR1 reads MNHNS; CDR2 reads SASEGT. The CDR3 runs 13 residues. The CDR3 nucleotides read TGTGCCAGCTGTGAAGTCCTGCGGGAGACCCAGTACTTC. Its protein is CASCEVLRETQYF.

The V call is TRBV7-2, the J call TRBJ2-7; TRBD1 matches 10 bases. Losses at the gene ends were 0 bases for V and 3 bases for J; bases not matched to a gene: 11. The CDR3 has 18 residues. The germline CDR1 and CDR2 sequences are SGHTA and FQGNSA. CDR3 amino acids: CASSLAHDRGRFSYEQYF. In DNA form, the CDR3 reads TGTGCCAGCAGCTTAGCTCATGACAGGGGGCGGTTTAGCTACGAGCAGTACTTC.

This clone came up a few times. The chain is built from TRBV7-8 and TRBJ1-5; TRBD1 might be the D (5 bases). The CDR3 spans 15 residues. The V end was cut by 6 bases, the J end by 6 bases, with 18 bases between. Germline V gene data show CDR1 as SGHVS and CDR2 as FQNEAQ. CDR3 sequence reads: CASRMGPTGGQPQHF. In DNA, the CDR3 is TGTGCCAGCAGGATGGGACCCACCGGAGGTCAGCCCCAGCATTTT.

The chain combines TRBV6-5 with TRBJ1-2; maybe TRBD1 (5 bases). Germline CDR1 is MNHEY and CDR2 is SVGAGI. This CDR3 spans 15 amino acids. The germline V and J ends were trimmed by 6 bases and 0 bases, with 14 bases remaining between them. The CDR3 protein is CASSILGGANYGYTF. As DNA, the CDR3 is TGTGCCAGCAGCATACTGGGGGGAGCTAACTATGGCTACACCTTC.

CDR3 nucleotide sequence: TGTGCCAGCACTCTCGGCGGGAGGTGGAATGAGCAGTTCTTC. It encodes CASTLGGRWNEQFF. The chain is built from TRBV28 and TRBJ2-1; 8 bases agree with TRBD2. Losses at the gene ends were 7 bases for V and 7 bases for J; bases not matched to a gene: 9. This CDR3 region has 14 residues. The V gene's germline CDR1 is MDHEN and CDR2 SYDVKM.

This chain uses TRBV11-3 with TRBJ2-5; D might be TRBD1 or TRBD2, each matching 5 bases. The CDR3 is 13 residues long. Trimming cost V 5 bases and J 5 bases, with 12 bases left between them. CDR1 and CDR2 (germline): SGHNT, YENEEA. Written as DNA, the CDR3 is TGTGCCAGCAGCCTGGGGGAGAGGGAGACCCAGTACTTC. It encodes CASSLGERETQYF.

Here the CDR3 reads CASRRDRGSEKLFF. For the CDR3, the DNA is TGTGCCAGCAGACGGGACAGGGGCTCCGAAAAACTGTTTTTT. The chain has TRBV6-5 and TRBJ1-4; 10 bases match TRBD1. CDR3 size: 14 residues. The V gene's germline CDR1 is MNHEY and CDR2 SVGAGI. J lost 8 bases, V lost 6 bases, and 6 bases had no gene match.

The rearrangement uses TRBV5-5 and TRBJ2-6; 9 positions match TRBD2. CDR3 length: 17 amino acids. Germline loops: CDR1 SGHKS, CDR2 YYEKEE (reference sequence). The V and J ends lost 0 bases and 2 bases, in that order; junction bases with no gene match: 3. CDR3 in amino acids: CASSLETSGPGANVLTF. In DNA, the CDR3 is TGTGCCAGCAGCTTGGAAACTAGCGGGCCTGGGGCCAACGTCCTGACTTTC. The full variable domain, in which reference TRBV5-5 and TRBJ2-6 provide the parts outside the CDR3, is DAGVTQSPTHLIKTRGQQVTLRCSPISGHKSVSWYQQVLGQGPQFIFQYYEKEERGRGNFPDRFSARQFPNYSSELNVNALLLGDSALYLCASSLETSGPGANVLTFGAGSRLTVL.

The chain recombines TRBV29-1 with TRBJ1-1, with a weak D call TRBD1 (6 bases). Germline CDR1 and CDR2: SQVTM and ANQGSEA. Trimming pared 6 bases from V and 5 bases from J, leaving 16 bases between. The CDR3 loop spans 13 amino acids. The CDR3 sequence: CSVSGQWGTEAFF. CDR3 nucleotide sequence: TGCAGCGTCTCGGGACAATGGGGGACTGAAGCTTTCTTT.